The text below deals with one T cell receptor (beta chain). The antigen is undetermined. The V and J ends lost 6 bases and 3 bases respectively, with 17 bases between them. The CDR3 covers 15 residues. Looked up from germline, CDR1 is MDHEN and CDR2 is SYDVKM. The sample originates from a study of vaccination and CD4 T cells after COVID-19. Findings and limits, study-wide: Median SARS-CoV-2-reactive clonotype numbers went up from around 20 to 38, but not significantly.

One entry per CDR3 protein results from TCRdb running MiXCR on the PCR reads. The sample consists of approximately 14,000 distinct CDR3 sequences, more than 55% of them appearing once. The input for sequencing was CD4+ T cells from blood, taken after SARS-CoV-2 vaccination. V and J are TRBV28 and TRBJ1-2; TRBD1 is a possible D gene (6 bases). This receptor was taken from a human donor who had recovered from COVID-19. The CDR3 spells CASRGWGAMDYGYTF. The CDR3 nucleotides read TGTGCCAGCAGGGGGTGGGGGGCTATGGACTATGGCTACACCTTC.